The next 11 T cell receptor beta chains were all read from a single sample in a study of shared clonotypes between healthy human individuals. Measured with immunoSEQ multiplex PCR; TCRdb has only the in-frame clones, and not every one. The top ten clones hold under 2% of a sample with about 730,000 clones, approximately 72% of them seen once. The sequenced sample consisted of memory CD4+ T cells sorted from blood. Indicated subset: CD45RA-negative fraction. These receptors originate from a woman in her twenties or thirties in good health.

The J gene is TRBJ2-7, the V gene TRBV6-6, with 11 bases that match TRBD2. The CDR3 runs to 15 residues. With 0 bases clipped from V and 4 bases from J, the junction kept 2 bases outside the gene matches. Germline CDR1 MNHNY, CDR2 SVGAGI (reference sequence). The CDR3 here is CASSYSASGRYEQYF. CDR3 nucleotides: TGTGCCAGCAGTTACTCAGCTAGCGGGAGGTACGAGCAGTACTTC.

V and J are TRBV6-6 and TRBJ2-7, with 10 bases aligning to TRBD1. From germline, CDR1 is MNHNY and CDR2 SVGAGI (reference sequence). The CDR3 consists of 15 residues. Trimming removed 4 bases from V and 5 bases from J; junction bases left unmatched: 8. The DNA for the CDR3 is TGTGCCAGCAGTTTCGCCGGGACAGGGGACAACGAGCAGTACTTC. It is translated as CASSFAGTGDNEQYF.

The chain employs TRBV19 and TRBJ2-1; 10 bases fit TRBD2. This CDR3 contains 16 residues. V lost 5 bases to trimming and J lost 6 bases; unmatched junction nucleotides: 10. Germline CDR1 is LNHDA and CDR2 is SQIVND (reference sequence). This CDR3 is CASSPRRASGSNEQFF. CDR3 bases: TGTGCCAGTAGTCCCCGGCGGGCTAGCGGGAGCAATGAGCAGTTCTTC. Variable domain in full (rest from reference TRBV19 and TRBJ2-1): DGGITQSPKYLFRKEGQNVTLSCEQNLNHDAMYWYRQDPGQGLRLIYYSQIVNDFQKGDIAEGYSVSREKKESFPLTVTSAQKNPTAFYLCASSPRRASGSNEQFFGPGTRLTVL.

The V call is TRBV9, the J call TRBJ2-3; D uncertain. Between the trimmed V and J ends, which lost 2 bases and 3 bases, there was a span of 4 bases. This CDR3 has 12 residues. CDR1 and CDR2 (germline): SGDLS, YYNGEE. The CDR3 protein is CASSVMTDTQYF. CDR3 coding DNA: TGTGCCAGCAGCGTTATGACAGATACGCAGTATTTT. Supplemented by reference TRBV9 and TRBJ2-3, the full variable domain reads DSGVTQTPKHLITATGQRVTLRCSPRSGDLSVYWYQQSLDQGLQFLIQYYNGEERAKGNILERFSAQQFPDLHSELNLSSLELGDSALYFCASSVMTDTQYFGPGTRLTVL.

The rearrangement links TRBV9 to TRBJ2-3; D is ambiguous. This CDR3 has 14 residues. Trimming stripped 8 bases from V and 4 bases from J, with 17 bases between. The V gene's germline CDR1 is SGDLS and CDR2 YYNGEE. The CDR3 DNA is TGTGCCAGGGTCCTTCCTCCCCAGGCAGATACGCAGTATTTT. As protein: CARVLPPQADTQYF. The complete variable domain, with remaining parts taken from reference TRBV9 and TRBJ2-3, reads DSGVTQTPKHLITATGQRVTLRCSPRSGDLSVYWYQQSLDQGLQFLIQYYNGEERAKGNILERFSAQQFPDLHSELNLSSLELGDSALYFCARVLPPQADTQYFGPGTRLTVL.

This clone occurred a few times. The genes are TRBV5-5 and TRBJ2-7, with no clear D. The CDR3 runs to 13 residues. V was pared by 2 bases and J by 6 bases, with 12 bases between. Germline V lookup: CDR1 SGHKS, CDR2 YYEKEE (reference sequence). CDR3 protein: CASSFYLSSEQYF. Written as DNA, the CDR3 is TGTGCCAGCAGCTTTTACCTCTCTAGCGAGCAGTACTTC. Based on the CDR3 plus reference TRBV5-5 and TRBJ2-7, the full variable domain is DAGVTQSPTHLIKTRGQQVTLRCSPISGHKSVSWYQQVLGQGPQFIFQYYEKEERGRGNFPDRFSARQFPNYSSELNVNALLLGDSALYLCASSFYLSSEQYFGPGTRLTVT.

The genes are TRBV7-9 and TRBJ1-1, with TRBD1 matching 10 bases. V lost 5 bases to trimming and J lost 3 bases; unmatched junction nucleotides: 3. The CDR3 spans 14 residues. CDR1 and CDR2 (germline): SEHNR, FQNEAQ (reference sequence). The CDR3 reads CASSPGTGDTEAFF. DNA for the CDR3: TGTGCCAGCAGCCCAGGGACAGGGGACACTGAAGCTTTCTTT.

CDR3 DNA sequence: TGCGCCAGCAGTGCTAGCGGGAGAGGCTCCTACGAGCAGTACTTC. It codes for CASSASGRGSYEQYF. The gene calls are TRBV10-1 and TRBJ2-7; 10 nucleotides match TRBD2. The germline V gene encodes CDR1 WNHNN and CDR2 SYGVQD (reference sequence). J was trimmed by 0 bases and V by 4 bases; bases with no gene match: 3. The CDR3 covers 15 residues.

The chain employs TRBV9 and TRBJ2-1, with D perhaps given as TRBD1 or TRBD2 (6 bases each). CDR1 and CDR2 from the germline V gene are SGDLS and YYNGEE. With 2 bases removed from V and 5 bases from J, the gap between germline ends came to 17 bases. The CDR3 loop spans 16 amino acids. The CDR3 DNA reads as TGTGCCAGCAGCGTCAGAATCGGGGGCGCGGACAATGAGCAGTTCTTC. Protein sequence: CASSVRIGGADNEQFF. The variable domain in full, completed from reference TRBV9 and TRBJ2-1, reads DSGVTQTPKHLITATGQRVTLRCSPRSGDLSVYWYQQSLDQGLQFLIQYYNGEERAKGNILERFSAQQFPDLHSELNLSSLELGDSALYFCASSVRIGGADNEQFFGPGTRLTVL.

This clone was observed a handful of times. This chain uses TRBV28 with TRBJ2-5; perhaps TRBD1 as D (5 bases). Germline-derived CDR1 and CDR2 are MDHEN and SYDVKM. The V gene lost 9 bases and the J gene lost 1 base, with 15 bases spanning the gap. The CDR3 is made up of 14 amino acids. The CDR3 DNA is TGTGCCAGTACCCCCGGACACATCCAAGAGACCCAGTACTTC. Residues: CASTPGHIQETQYF.

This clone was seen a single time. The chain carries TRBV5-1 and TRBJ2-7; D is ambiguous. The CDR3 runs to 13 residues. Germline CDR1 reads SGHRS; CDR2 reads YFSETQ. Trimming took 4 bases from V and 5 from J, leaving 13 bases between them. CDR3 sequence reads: CASSPTLADEQYF. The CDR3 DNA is TGCGCCAGCAGCCCGACATTGGCTGACGAGCAGTACTTC.